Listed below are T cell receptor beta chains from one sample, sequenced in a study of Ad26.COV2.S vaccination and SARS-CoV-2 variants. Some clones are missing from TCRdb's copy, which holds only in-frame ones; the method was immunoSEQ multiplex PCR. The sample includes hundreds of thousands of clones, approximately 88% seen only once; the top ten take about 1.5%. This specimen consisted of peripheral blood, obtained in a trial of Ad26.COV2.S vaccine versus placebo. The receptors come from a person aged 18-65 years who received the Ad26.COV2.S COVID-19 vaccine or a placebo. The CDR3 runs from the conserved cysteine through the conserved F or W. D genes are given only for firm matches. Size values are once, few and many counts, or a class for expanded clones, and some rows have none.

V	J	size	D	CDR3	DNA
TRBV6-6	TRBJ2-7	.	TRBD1	CASTDRDEQYF	TGTGCCAGCACCGACAGGGACGAGCAGTACTTC
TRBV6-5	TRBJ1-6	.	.	CASSYGAPLGLHF	TGTGCCAGCAGTTATGGGGCTCCGCTAGGACTCCACTTT
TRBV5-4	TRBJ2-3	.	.	CASSLGQYTDTQYF	TGTGCCAGCAGCTTGGGACAGTACACAGATACGCAGTATTTT
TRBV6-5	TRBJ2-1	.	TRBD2	CATRRAGEVQFF	TGTGCCACGAGAAGGGCGGGAGAGGTGCAGTTCTTC
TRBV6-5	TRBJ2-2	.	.	CASSSLGYTGELFF	TGTGCCAGCAGTTCACTAGGATATACCGGGGAGCTGTTTTTT
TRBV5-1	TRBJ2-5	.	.	CASSLGQLQETQYF	TGCGCCAGCAGCTTGGGCCAGCTTCAAGAGACCCAGTACTTC
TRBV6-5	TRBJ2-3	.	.	CASSYLGDSTDTQYF	TGTGCCAGCAGTTACTTGGGGGATAGCACAGATACGCAGTATTTT
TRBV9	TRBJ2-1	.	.	CASSPRTVWDEQFF	TGTGCCAGCAGCCCAAGGACAGTATGGGATGAGCAGTTCTTC
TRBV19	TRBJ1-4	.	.	CASSIIGTENEKLFF	TGTGCCAGTAGTATAATCGGAACAGAGAATGAAAAACTGTTTTTT
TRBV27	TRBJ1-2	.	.	CASSLSEGHYYGYTF	TGTGCCAGCAGTTTATCCGAGGGACACTACTATGGCTACACCTTC
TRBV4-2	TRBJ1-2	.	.	CASSPEPFTLSTELYGYTF	TGTGCCAGCAGCCCCGAACCTTTTACTCTTTCGACAGAGCTGTATGGCTACACCTTC
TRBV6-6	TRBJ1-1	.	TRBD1	CASQGDTEAFF	TGTGCCAGCCAGGGGGACACTGAAGCTTTCTTT
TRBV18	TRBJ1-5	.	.	CASSPYGDQPQHF	TGTGCCAGCTCACCATACGGGGATCAGCCCCAGCATTTT
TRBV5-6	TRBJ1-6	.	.	CASSLTGRYSPLHF	TGTGCCAGCAGCTTAACAGGGAGATATTCACCCCTCCACTTT
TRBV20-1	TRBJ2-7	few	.	CSARARYEQYF	TGCAGTGCTAGAGCCCGCTACGAGCAGTACTTC
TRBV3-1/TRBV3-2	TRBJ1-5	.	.	CASSQGGYQPQHF	TGTGCCAGCAGCCAAGGGGGATATCAGCCCCAGCATTTT
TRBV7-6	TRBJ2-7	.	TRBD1	CASSLGPGQVSYEQYF	TGTGCCAGCAGCTTAGGGCCGGGACAGGTATCCTACGAGCAGTACTTC
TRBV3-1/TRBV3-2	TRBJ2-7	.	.	CASSQTGSYEQYF	TGTGCCAGCAGCCAAACAGGATCCTACGAGCAGTACTTC
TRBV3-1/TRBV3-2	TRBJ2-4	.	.	CASSQDLTGGIQYF	TGTGCCAGCAGCCAAGATCTGACCGGCGGCATTCAGTACTTC
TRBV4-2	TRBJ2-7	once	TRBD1	CASSQLLDRDYEQYF	TGTGCCAGCAGCCAACTCCTAGACAGGGACTACGAGCAGTACTTC
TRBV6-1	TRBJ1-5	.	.	CASSELSGDNQPQHF	TGTGCCAGCAGTGAATTGTCCGGGGACAATCAGCCCCAGCATTTT
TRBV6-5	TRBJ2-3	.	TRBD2	CASSSSRDYTDTQYF	TGTGCCAGCAGCTCCAGCCGGGACTACACAGATACGCAGTATTTT
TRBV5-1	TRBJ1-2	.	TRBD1	CASSLTGDNYGYTF	TGCGCCAGCAGCCTGACAGGGGATAACTATGGCTACACCTTC
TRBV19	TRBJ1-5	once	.	CASSVDSTGNQPQHF	TGTGCCAGTAGCGTAGACAGTACGGGGAATCAGCCCCAGCATTTT
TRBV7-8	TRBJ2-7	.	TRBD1	CASSLGPDRGYEQYF	TGTGCCAGCAGCTTAGGGCCCGACAGGGGCTACGAGCAGTACTTC
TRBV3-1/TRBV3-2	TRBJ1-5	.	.	CASSFSPETPQHF	TGTGCCAGCAGCTTCTCCCCAGAGACGCCCCAGCATTTT
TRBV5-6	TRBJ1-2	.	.	CASSLAGGDRYGYTF	TGTGCCAGCAGCTTGGCCGGAGGGGACCGCTATGGCTACACCTTC
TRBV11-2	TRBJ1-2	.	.	CASSLAAAAGGGYTF	TGTGCCAGCAGCTTAGCCGCGGCTGCGGGAGGGGGCTACACCTTC
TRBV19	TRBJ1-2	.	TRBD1	CASNDRGYGYTF	TGTGCCAGTAATGACAGGGGCTATGGCTACACCTTC
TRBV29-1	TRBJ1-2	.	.	CSAETEDANYGYTF	TGCAGCGCCGAGACAGAGGATGCGAACTATGGCTACACCTTC
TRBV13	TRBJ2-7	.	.	CASSSLTSPYEQYF	TGTGCCAGCAGCTCCCTTACTAGCCCCTACGAGCAGTACTTC
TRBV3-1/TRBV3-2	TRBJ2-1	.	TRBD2	CASSQVGPSGAYNEQFF	TGTGCCAGCAGCCAAGTCGGCCCTAGCGGAGCATACAATGAGCAGTTCTTC
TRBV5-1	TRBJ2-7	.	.	CASSLGRFSYEQYF	TGCGCCAGCAGCTTAGGCCGATTCTCCTACGAGCAGTACTTC
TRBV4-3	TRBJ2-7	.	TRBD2	CASSQGGGTVYEQYF	TGCGCCAGCAGCCAAGGGGGGGGGACTGTTTACGAGCAGTACTTC
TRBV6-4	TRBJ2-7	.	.	CAGRAAFEQYF	TGTGCCGGCAGGGCTGCTTTCGAGCAGTACTTC
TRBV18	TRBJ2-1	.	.	CASSPPGLVIHEQFF	TGTGCCAGCTCACCACCGGGACTGGTAATCCATGAGCAGTTCTTC
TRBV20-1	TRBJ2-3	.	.	CSARNTQYF	TGCAGTGCTCGGAATACGCAGTATTTT
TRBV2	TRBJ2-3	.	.	CASRGDTQYF	TGTGCCAGCAGAGGAGATACGCAGTATTTT
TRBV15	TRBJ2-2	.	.	CATSREGRTVNTGELFF	TGTGCCACCAGCAGAGAGGGGAGGACGGTGAACACCGGGGAGCTGTTTTTT
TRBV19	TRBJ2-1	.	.	CASSMAWLAPWGNEQFF	TGTGCCAGTAGTATGGCTTGGCTAGCGCCCTGGGGCAATGAGCAGTTCTTC
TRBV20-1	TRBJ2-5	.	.	CSARTQETQYF	TGCAGTGCTAGAACCCAAGAGACCCAGTACTTC
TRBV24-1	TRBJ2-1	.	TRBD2	CATKGAGGPWDNEQFF	TGTGCCACCAAAGGAGCGGGAGGGCCTTGGGACAATGAGCAGTTCTTC
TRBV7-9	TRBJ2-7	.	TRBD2	CASSQNGLALYEQYF	TGTGCCAGCAGCCAAAACGGACTAGCCCTCTACGAGCAGTACTTC
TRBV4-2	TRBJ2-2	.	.	CASSRTESPNGELFF	TGTGCCAGCAGCCGGACAGAGAGTCCCAACGGGGAGCTGTTTTTT
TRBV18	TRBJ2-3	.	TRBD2	CASSPPGGGPSDTQYF	TGTGCCAGCTCACCACCCGGGGGGGGGCCTTCAGATACGCAGTATTTT
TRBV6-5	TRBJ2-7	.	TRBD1	CASRTGTGALEQYF	TGTGCCAGCAGGACGGGGACAGGGGCTCTCGAGCAGTACTTC
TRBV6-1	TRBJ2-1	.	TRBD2	CASSEAAGVGEQFF	TGTGCCAGCAGTGAAGCTGCGGGAGTCGGTGAGCAGTTCTTC
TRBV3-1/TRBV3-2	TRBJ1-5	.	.	CASSPGPKDQPQHF	TGTGCCAGCAGCCCGGGGCCAAAAGATCAGCCCCAGCATTTT
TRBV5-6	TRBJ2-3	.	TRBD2	CASSPLSGVLTDTQYF	TGTGCCAGCAGCCCCCTTAGCGGGGTACTCACAGATACGCAGTATTTT
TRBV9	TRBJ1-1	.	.	CASSPGSQGSNTEAFF	TGTGCCAGCAGCCCAGGGTCTCAGGGCTCCAACACTGAAGCTTTCTTT
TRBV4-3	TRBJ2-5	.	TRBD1	CASRQTYRGPGETQYF	TGCGCCAGCAGACAGACCTACAGGGGGCCCGGAGAGACCCAGTACTTC
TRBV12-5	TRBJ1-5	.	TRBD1	CASGLQGPGTGELRSSNQPQHF	TGTGCTAGTGGTTTGCAGGGGCCCGGGACAGGGGAATTACGATCTAGCAATCAGCCCCAGCATTTT
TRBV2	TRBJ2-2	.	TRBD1	CAGLRDRQGTGELFF	TGTGCCGGCCTCCGGGACAGGCAGGGAACCGGGGAGCTGTTTTTT
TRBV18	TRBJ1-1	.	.	CASSPRAEDTEAFF	TGTGCCAGCTCACCACGGGCGGAGGACACTGAAGCTTTCTTT
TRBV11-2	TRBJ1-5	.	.	CAITNRRLVCYSNQPQHF	TGTGCCATCACAAACAGGCGCCTAGTTTGCTATAGCAATCAGCCCCAGCATTTT
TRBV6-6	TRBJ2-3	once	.	CASSYRGGRTDTQYF	TGTGCCAGCAGTTACCGTGGCGGACGCACAGATACGCAGTATTTT
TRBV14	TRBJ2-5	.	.	CASSHGLETQETQYF	TGTGCCAGCAGCCACGGACTGGAAACTCAAGAGACCCAGTACTTC
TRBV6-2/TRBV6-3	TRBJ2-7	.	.	CASSFTYEQYF	TGTGCCAGCAGTTTTACCTACGAGCAGTACTTC
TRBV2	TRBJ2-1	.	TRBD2	CATRPERGGDNEQFF	TGTGCCACCCGCCCCGAGCGGGGGGGAGACAATGAGCAGTTCTTC
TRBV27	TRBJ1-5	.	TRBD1	CASSPGTGASVRQPQHF	TGTGCCAGCAGTCCTGGGACAGGGGCGTCGGTGCGTCAGCCCCAGCATTTT